This TCR beta chain is drawn from a study of graft-versus-host responses after intestinal transplantation. The overall study: Multivisceral, liver-intestinal, or isolated intestinal grafts were transplanted into recipients. Anti-thymocyte globulin induction, then tacrolimus and steroids for two to four years, went to all recipients.

Findings and caveats of the study: The presence of high graft-versus-host to host-versus-graft clonal ratios in allografts characterized patients with graft-donor T cell macrochimerism. Among recipient marrow samples, GvH clones were found; some appeared first in ileum or blood.

Data came from immunoSEQ multiplex PCR; TCRdb stores just in-frame clones and leaves some out. Of around 95,000 clones listed, roughly 87% were seen once; the top ten hold about 0.9%. In the case of this clone: Its antigen is not known.

Sample: unstimulated CD4+ T cells sorted from spleen or lymph node cells, taken before transplant. The clonotype was recovered from a human donor who was the organ donor for an intestinal transplant.

In DNA form, the CDR3 reads TGCAGCGTCGTGGGGTATCGGGGGCGCCGGGAAGAGACCCAGTACTTC. Its protein is CSVVGYRGRREETQYF. This rearrangement joins TRBV29-1 to TRBJ2-5; D may be TRBD1 or TRBD2 (6 bases each). V was pared by 6 bases and J by 3 bases, with 23 bases between. The CDR3 has 16 amino acids. Per the germline V gene, CDR1 is SQVTM and CDR2 is ANQGSEA.